Listed here are 9 T cell receptor beta chains from one sample, sequenced in a study of metastatic and nonmetastatic thyroid tumors. TCRdb used MiXCR to call clones anew from the PCR reads. Here the sample spans approximately 31,000 clones, about 32% being singletons. Every patient underwent thyroid surgery untreated. The material sequenced was blood. These TCRs come from a female donor with papillary thyroid cancer or a benign thyroid nodule (not recorded which). Some clones in this sample may be carry-over from other donors' samples.

Concerning this clone itself: Likely a read error: the CDR3 ends without its conserved phenylalanine or tryptophan. The DNA is omitted, as the CDR3 cannot be located on it reliably, and the CDR3 follows TCRdb's listing. The chain recombines TRBV20-1 with TRBJ2-7; TRBD2, the D gene given by the table, was not confirmed from the DNA. Germline CDR1 is DFQATT and CDR2 is SNEGSKA (reference sequence). The CDR3 totals 17 residues, both ends included. CDR3 sequence reads: CSARVDRGPSGSHEEYL.

For this clone: Germline and junction disagree at one end, which may indicate a read error. The chain recombines TRBV6-2 or TRBV6-3 with TRBJ2-1; D uncertain. Per germline, CDR1 MNHEY and CDR2 SVGEGT. This CDR3 has 11 residues. As DNA, the CDR3 is TGTGCCAGCACAGGCACGGATGAGCAGTTATTC. Its translation is CASTGTDEQLF.

This clone was detected a few times. The chain carries TRBV28 and TRBJ2-2; D gene unclear. The CDR3 totals 16 residues. The germline V gene has CDR1 MDHEN and CDR2 SYDVKM. Trimming removed 3 bases at V and 1 base at J, with 12 bases between. The CDR3: CASSLPLLKNTGELFF. CDR3 coding DNA: TGTGCCAGCAGTTTGCCCCTGTTAAAGAACACCGGGGAGCTGTTTTTT. The full variable domain, completed using reference TRBV28 and TRBJ2-2, is DVKVTQSSRYLVKRTGEKVFLECVQDMDHENMFWYRQDPGLGLRLIYFSYDVKMKEKGDIPEGYSVSREKKERFSLILESASTNQTSMYLCASSLPLLKNTGELFFGEGSRLTVL.

A remark on this clone: With a much larger clone just one base away, this may be a read error. This chain links TRBV9 with TRBJ2-2; a possible D gene is TRBD1 (5 bases). V was trimmed by 2 bases and J by 4 bases, leaving 15 bases between them. This CDR3 has 16 amino acids. The germline CDR1 and CDR2 sequences are SGDLS and YYNGEE. CDR3 bases: TGTGCCAGCAGCGTTACCCCTGACAGCTTCACCGGGGAGCTGTTTTTT. Translation gives CASSVTPDSFTGELFF.

V gene TRBV18 combines with J gene TRBJ2-7; 7 nucleotides agree with TRBD1. Germline V gene lookup returns CDR1 KGHSH and CDR2 LQKENI. The CDR3 runs to 16 residues. V gave up 3 bases and J gave up 4 bases; unmatched junction bases: 12. The CDR3 is CASSPQGQSTYYEQYF. CDR3 in DNA: TGTGCCAGCTCACCCCAGGGACAGTCGACATATTACGAGCAGTACTTC.

This clone has only a few counts. For the CDR3, the DNA is TGTGCCAGCAGCCCCCGGGGCCACTTCCCCTACGAGCAGTACTTC. As protein: CASSPRGHFPYEQYF. The rearrangement uses TRBV12-3 or TRBV12-4 and TRBJ2-7, with D possibly called TRBD1 or TRBD2 (5 bases each). This CDR3 is built from 15 residues. V was trimmed by 6 bases and J by 2 bases, leaving 17 bases between them.

Ten or more counts support this clone. Other nucleotide sequences from this sample produce the same CDR3. The J gene is TRBJ1-5, the V gene TRBV2; D is unresolved. The CDR3 is made up of 14 amino acids. The V gene lost 3 bases and the J gene lost 4 bases, with 10 bases spanning the gap. Per the germline V gene, CDR1 is SNHLY and CDR2 is FYNNEI. In nucleotides, the CDR3 is TGTGCCAGCAGTGAGGGGAGGCGGAATCAGCCCCAGCATTTT. Its translation is CASSEGRRNQPQHF.

This clone was counted at least ten times. CDR3 amino acids: CASSEGLWQPQHF. The DNA of the CDR3 is TGTGCCAGCAGTGAGGGGCTGTGGCAGCCCCAGCATTTT. J is TRBJ1-5 and V is TRBV2; maybe TRBD1 (5 bases). In germline, CDR1 is SNHLY, CDR2 FYNNEI. The CDR3 loop spans 13 amino acids. V lost 3 bases to trimming and J lost 7 bases, with 10 bases between them.

This clone occurred many times. The chain uses TRBV7-9 and TRBJ2-1, with 8 bases matching TRBD2. This CDR3 comprises 17 residues. Unmatched junction bases numbered 13, after V lost 4 bases and J lost 5 bases. In germline, CDR1 is SEHNR, CDR2 FQNEAQ (reference sequence). CDR3: CASSSPGVSGGDNEQFF. As DNA, the CDR3 is TGTGCCAGCAGCTCCCCAGGGGTGTCGGGAGGGGACAATGAGCAGTTCTTC.